This TCR beta chain was identified in a study of blood T cell repertoires in COVID-19. The method was immunoSEQ multiplex PCR; TCRdb's version includes in-frame clones alone and lacks a portion of them. The sample carries about 67,000 clones, about 86% recorded once. The receptor was isolated from a man aged 45-60 years with active COVID-19. What was sequenced was peripheral blood.

The CDR3 reads CASSLPGTAQNYNEQFF. The CDR3 DNA follows: TGTGCCAGCAGCTTGCCCGGGACAGCCCAAAACTACAATGAGCAGTTCTTC. The J gene is TRBJ2-1, the V gene TRBV5-5, with TRBD1 matching 7 bases. V lost 1 base and J lost 3; bases outside the gene matches: 10. Germline V gives CDR1 SGHKS, CDR2 YYEKEE (reference sequence). This CDR3 has 17 amino acids.